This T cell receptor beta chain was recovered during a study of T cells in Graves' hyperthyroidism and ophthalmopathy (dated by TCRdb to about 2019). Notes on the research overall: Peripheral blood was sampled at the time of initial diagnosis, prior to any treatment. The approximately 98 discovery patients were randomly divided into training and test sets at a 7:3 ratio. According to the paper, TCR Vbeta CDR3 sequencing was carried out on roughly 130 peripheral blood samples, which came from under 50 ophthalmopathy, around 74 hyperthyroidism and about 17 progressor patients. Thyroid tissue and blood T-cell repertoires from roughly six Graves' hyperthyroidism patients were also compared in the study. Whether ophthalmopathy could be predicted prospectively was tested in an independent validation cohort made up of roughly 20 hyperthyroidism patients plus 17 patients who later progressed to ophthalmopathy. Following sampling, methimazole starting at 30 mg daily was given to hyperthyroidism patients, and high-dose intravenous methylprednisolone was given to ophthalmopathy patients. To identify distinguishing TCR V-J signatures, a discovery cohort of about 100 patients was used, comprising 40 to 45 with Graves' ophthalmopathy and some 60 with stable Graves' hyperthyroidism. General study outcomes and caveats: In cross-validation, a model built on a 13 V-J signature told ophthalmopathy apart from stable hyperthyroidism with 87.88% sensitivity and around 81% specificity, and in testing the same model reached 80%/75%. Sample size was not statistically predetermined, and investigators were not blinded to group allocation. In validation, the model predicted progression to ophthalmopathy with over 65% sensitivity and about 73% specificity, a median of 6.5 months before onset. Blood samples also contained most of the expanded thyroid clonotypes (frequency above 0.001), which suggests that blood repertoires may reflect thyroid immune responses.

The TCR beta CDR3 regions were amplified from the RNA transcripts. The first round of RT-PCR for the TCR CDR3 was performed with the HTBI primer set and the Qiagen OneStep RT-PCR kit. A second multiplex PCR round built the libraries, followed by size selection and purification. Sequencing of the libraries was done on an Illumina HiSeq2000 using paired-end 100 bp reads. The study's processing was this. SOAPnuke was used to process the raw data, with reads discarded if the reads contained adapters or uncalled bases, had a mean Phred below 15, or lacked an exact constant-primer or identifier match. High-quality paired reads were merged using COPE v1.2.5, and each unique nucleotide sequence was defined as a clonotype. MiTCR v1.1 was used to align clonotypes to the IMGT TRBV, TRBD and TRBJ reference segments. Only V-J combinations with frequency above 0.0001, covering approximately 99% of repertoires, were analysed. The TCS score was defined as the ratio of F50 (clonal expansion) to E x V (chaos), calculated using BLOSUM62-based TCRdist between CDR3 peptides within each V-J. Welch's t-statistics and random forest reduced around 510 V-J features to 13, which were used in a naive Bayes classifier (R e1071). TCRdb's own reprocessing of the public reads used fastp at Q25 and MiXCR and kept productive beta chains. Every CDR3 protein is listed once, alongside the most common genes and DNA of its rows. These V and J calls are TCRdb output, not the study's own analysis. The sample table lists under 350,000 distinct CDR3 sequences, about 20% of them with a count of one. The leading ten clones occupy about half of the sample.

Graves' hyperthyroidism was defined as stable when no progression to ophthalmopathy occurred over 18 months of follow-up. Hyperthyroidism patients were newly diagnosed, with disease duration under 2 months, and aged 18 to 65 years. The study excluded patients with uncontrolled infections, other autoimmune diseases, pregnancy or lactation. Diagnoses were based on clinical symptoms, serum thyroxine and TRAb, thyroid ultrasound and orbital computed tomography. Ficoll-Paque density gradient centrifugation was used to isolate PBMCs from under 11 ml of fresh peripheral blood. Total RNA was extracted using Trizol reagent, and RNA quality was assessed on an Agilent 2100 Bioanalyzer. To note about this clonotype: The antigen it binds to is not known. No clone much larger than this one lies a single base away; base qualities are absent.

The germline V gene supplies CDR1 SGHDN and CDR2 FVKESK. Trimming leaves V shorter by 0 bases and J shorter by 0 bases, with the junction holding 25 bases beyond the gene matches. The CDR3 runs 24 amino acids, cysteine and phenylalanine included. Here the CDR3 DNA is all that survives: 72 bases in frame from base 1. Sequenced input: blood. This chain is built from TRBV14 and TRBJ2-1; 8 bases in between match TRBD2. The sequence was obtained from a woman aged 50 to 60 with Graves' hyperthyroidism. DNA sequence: TGTGCCAGCAGCCAAGAAATTAAGACATTGAGCGGGAGAAATTGGGGTAGCTCCTACAATGAGCAGTTCTTC. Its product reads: CASSQEIKTLSGRNWGSSYNEQFF. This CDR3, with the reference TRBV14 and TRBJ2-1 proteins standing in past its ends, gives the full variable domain EAGVTQFPSHSVIEKGQTVTLRCDPISGHDNLYWYRRVMGKEIKFLLHFVKESKQDESGMPNNRFLAERTGGTYSTLKVQPAELEDSGVYFCASSQEIKTLSGRNWGSSYNEQFFGPGTRLTVL.